The 3 T cell receptor beta chains in this list originate from one sample, sequenced in a study of CD8+CD57+ T cells in acquired aplastic anemia. Flow cytometry had shown expanded CD8+CD57+ cells in the patients chosen for sequencing. The use of genomic DNA as template underpinned the TCR beta VDJ and CDR3 profiling. TCRdb processed the reads anew with MiXCR; each CDR3 protein has one entry. The data show about 98,000 distinct CDR3 sequences, roughly two thirds seen once. Sequencing input: sorted CD4+, CD8+, or CD8+CD57+ T cells (not recorded which) from PBMCs. All receptors come from a human donor with aplastic anemia.

The chain uses TRBV7-8 and TRBJ2-7, with a weak D call TRBD1 (9 bases). The CDR3 loop spans 16 amino acids. Germline CDR1 is SGHVS and CDR2 is FQNEAQ. The V end was cut by 5 bases, the J end by 2 bases, with 19 bases between. The CDR3 here is CASSPRGGQGPYEQYF. The CDR3 coding sequence is TGTGCCAGCAGCCCCCGGGGGGGACAGGGCCCCTACGAGCAGTACTTC. Full variable domain (remainder filled in from reference TRBV7-8 and TRBJ2-7): GAGVSQSPRYKVAKRGQDVALRCDPISGHVSLFWYQQALGQGPEFLTYFQNEAQLDKSGLPSDRFFAERPEGSVSTLKIQRTQQEDSAVYLCASSPRGGQGPYEQYFGPGTRLTVT.

A single count supports this clonotype. The chain joins TRBV15 to TRBJ2-7; either TRBD1 or TRBD2 may fit D (5 bases each). The CDR3 loop spans 14 amino acids. Per the germline V gene, CDR1 is LNHNV and CDR2 is YYDKDF (reference sequence). V was shortened by 3 bases and J by 2 bases, with 11 bases between the two germline ends. This CDR3 is CATSSWDGTYEQYF. The CDR3 coding sequence is TGTGCCACCAGCAGCTGGGACGGGACCTACGAGCAGTACTTC.

V and J are TRBV10-3 and TRBJ2-1; 11 bases are shared with TRBD1. Germline values: CDR1 ENHRY, CDR2 SYGVKD. The CDR3 runs to 14 residues. V lost 6 bases and J lost 5; bases outside the gene matches: 3. The CDR3 loop is CAISPGQGDNEQFF. CDR3 bases: TGTGCCATCAGCCCGGGACAGGGGGACAATGAGCAGTTCTTC.